The 32 T cell receptor beta chains below were found in one sample sequenced in a study of molecular identifiers for immune sequencing clone quantification. MiXCR was run by TCRdb on the PCR reads, yielding one entry per CDR3 protein. Counted here are about 630,000 distinct CDR3 sequences, about 25% occurring once; the ten biggest clones make up about 0.84%. The source material was naive CD8+ T cells from blood, with Jurkat cell RNA spiked in. The subset here: FACS-sorted CD8+CD4-CCR7+CD45RA+ naive T cells. The origin of the receptors is a human donor in good health. Some libraries in this study had Jurkat cell RNA spiked in.

This clonotype was observed many times. The chain carries TRBV7-2 and TRBJ2-3; D might be TRBD1 (5 bases). Germline lookup yields CDR1 SGHTA and CDR2 FQGNSA. This CDR3 region has 14 residues. V was shortened by 0 bases and J by 5 bases, with 9 bases between the two germline ends. The CDR3 DNA reads as TGTGCCAGCAGCTTAGCGTGGCAGGGAGATACGCAGTATTTT. It codes for CASSLAWQGDTQYF.

For this clonotype: At one end the junction does not follow the germline gene, possibly because of a read error. This chain joins TRBV12-3 or TRBV12-4 and TRBJ2-3; D is uncertain. This CDR3 comprises 16 residues. The CDR3 DNA sequence: TGTGCCCGCGGACCCCGCCTTACTACCAGCACAGATACGCAGTGTTTT. Translating gives CARGPRLTTSTDTQCF.

This clonotype was observed many times. The gene calls are TRBV4-3 and TRBJ2-1, with TRBD1 identical over 9 bases. The J segment lost 6 bases and the V segment lost 0 bases, leaving 3 bases of the junction unmatched. The CDR3 runs 15 residues. Germline V CDR1 and CDR2: LGHNA, YSLEER. The DNA of the CDR3 is TGCGCCAGCAGCCAAGATACGGACAGGGGCAATGAGCAGTTCTTC. It is translated as CASSQDTDRGNEQFF.

The rearrangement links TRBV30 to TRBJ2-7; D perhaps matches TRBD1 (6 bases). The germline V gene encodes CDR1 GTSNPN and CDR2 SVGIG (reference sequence). The V end was cut by 3 bases, the J end by 2 bases, with 17 bases between. The CDR3 has 15 amino acids. This chain's CDR3 is CAWRPPTGPPYEQYF. The CDR3 DNA is TGTGCCTGGAGACCCCCGACAGGTCCCCCCTACGAGCAGTACTTC.

This clonotype was observed a handful of times. This sequence joins TRBV2 and TRBJ2-1, with D perhaps given as TRBD1 or TRBD2 (5 bases each). This CDR3 is built from 15 residues. V shed 9 bases and J shed 7 bases, with 22 bases lying between them. The germline V gene encodes CDR1 SNHLY and CDR2 FYNNEI. The CDR3 nucleotides are TGTGCCAGGGCTAGGGACGCCGTCTCCTCTAATGAGCAGTTCTTC. The encoded protein is CARARDAVSSNEQFF.

The J gene is TRBJ1-2, the V gene TRBV25-1; 7 nucleotides match TRBD1. The CDR3 is 14 amino acids. The germline CDR1 and CDR2 sequences are MGHDK and SYGVNS. V gave up 4 bases and J gave up 4 bases; unmatched junction bases: 6. The CDR3 reads CASSAGGPIYGYTF. In DNA, the CDR3 is TGTGCCAGCAGTGCAGGGGGGCCGATCTATGGCTACACCTTC.

As regards this clonotype: Since a much larger clone is just one base distant, this may be a read error. The V gene is TRBV4-2, the J gene TRBJ1-5; D unresolved. The CDR3 length is 14 residues. Germline V gene sequence: CDR1 LGHNA, CDR2 YNFKEQ. Trimming cost V 2 bases and J 6 bases, with 11 bases left between them. CDR3: CASSQQDQSQPQHF. In DNA, the CDR3 is TGTGCCAGCAGCCAACAGGATCAAAGTCAGCCCCAGCATTTT.

In its sample, this clonotype was seen a few times. The chain joins TRBV4-3 to TRBJ2-1; 13 bases align to TRBD2. Germline-derived CDR1 and CDR2 are LGHNA and YSLEER. J lost 8 bases, V lost 4 bases, and 8 bases had no gene match. The CDR3 has 16 amino acids. The chain's CDR3 is CASSPTGTSGTHEQFF. In nucleotides, the CDR3 is TGCGCCAGCAGCCCTACCGGGACTAGCGGGACCCATGAGCAGTTCTTC.

Points on this clonotype: This may come from a read error, since a much larger clone is one base off. This chain connects TRBV6-5 to TRBJ2-5; D gene uncertain. The V gene's germline CDR1 is MNHEY and CDR2 SVGAGI. Trimming took off 4 bases at V and 2 bases at J, with 14 bases between the two ends. The CDR3 has 15 residues. This CDR3 reads CASSSQEYGQETQYF. The CDR3 DNA reads as TGTGCCAGCAGTTCTCAGGAATATGGGCAAGAGACCCAGTACTTC.

In the case of this clonotype: At one end the junction does not follow the germline gene, possibly because of a read error. V gene TRBV5-1 combines with J gene TRBJ2-2; the D gene could be TRBD1 or TRBD2 (5 bases each). From germline, CDR1 is SGHRS and CDR2 YFSETQ. The CDR3 covers 13 residues. The CDR3 sequence is CASSPPDTGELLF. DNA for the CDR3: TGCGCCAGCAGCCCCCCGGACACCGGGGAGCTGTTGTTT.

This clonotype showed up just a few times. The chain couples TRBV5-5 to TRBJ2-7, with 8 bases identical to TRBD1. The CDR3 consists of 13 residues. With V trimmed by 4 bases and J by 7 bases, 7 bases remained unmatched. CDR1 and CDR2 from the germline V gene are SGHKS and YYEKEE (reference sequence). The CDR3 DNA is TGTGCCAGCAGCCTGGGACAGGCCTTGGAGCAGTACTTC. This translates into CASSLGQALEQYF.

This clonotype has only a few counts. The rearrangement joins TRBV2 to TRBJ2-5; D possibly corresponds to TRBD2 (7 bases). V was clipped by 6 bases and J by 5 bases, with 19 bases between them. The CDR3 extends over 15 amino acids. Germline V lookup: CDR1 SNHLY, CDR2 FYNNEI. CDR3 bases: TGTGCCAGCAGGGCCGAGGTGGGGGGGCCGGAGACCCAGTACTTC. Translation gives CASRAEVGGPETQYF.

J is TRBJ1-2 and V is TRBV27; D uncertain. Germline V gene lookup returns CDR1 MNHEY and CDR2 SMNVEV (reference sequence). V lost 2 bases, J lost 7 bases, and 11 bases lay in between. This CDR3 is 13 amino acids long. The CDR3 reads CASSLGGRAGYTF. The CDR3, as DNA: TGTGCCAGCAGTTTAGGTGGTAGGGCTGGCTACACCTTC.

Notes on this clonotype: A much larger clone differs from this one at a single base, so this may be a read error. The chain joins TRBV4-1 to TRBJ2-3; 8 positions agree with TRBD2. CDR1 is MGHRA, CDR2 YSYEKL, per germline. Trimming took 8 bases from V and 1 from J; bases not matched to a gene: 8. CDR3 length: 15 residues. CDR3 sequence reads: CASRPTTSGTDTQYF. Written as DNA, the CDR3 is TGCGCCAGCCGCCCCACGACTAGCGGCACAGATACGCAGTATTTT.

The genes are TRBV6-5 and TRBJ2-2; the D is unclear. Germline V gene sequence: CDR1 MNHEY, CDR2 SVGAGI. The CDR3 runs 16 residues. The V gene lost 7 bases and the J gene lost 4 bases, with 19 bases spanning the gap. CDR3 nucleotides: TGTGCCAGCACTCCTTCCCCCGGGTGGGGCACCGGGGAGCTGTTTTTT. Its protein product is CASTPSPGWGTGELFF.

V gene TRBV2 combines with J gene TRBJ2-3, with 8 bases matching TRBD2. The V and J ends lost 6 bases and 3 bases, in that order; junction bases with no gene match: 8. Germline values: CDR1 SNHLY, CDR2 FYNNEI. The CDR3 runs to 15 residues. CDR3 nucleotide sequence: TGTGCCAGCAGCTGGACTAGCAGGAGTACAGATACGCAGTATTTT. This codes for CASSWTSRSTDTQYF.

This clonotype was detected a few times. V is TRBV6-1 and J is TRBJ2-7; a weak D match, TRBD1 (5 bases). V lost 3 bases, J lost 2 bases, and 11 bases lay in between. The CDR3 covers 14 residues. Germline V lookup: CDR1 MNHNS, CDR2 SASEGT. Here the CDR3 DNA reads TGTGCCAGCAGTGAGACAGTCCTTACCTACGAGCAGTACTTC. Encoded protein: CASSETVLTYEQYF.

Regarding this clonotype: A much larger clone is a single base away; this may be a read error. The chain uses TRBV7-6 and TRBJ2-3; TRBD1 aligns across 8 bases. The germline V gene has CDR1 SGHVS and CDR2 FNYEAQ. The CDR3 contains 15 residues. CDR3 loop: CASSYAGGGTDTHYF. The CDR3 DNA reads TGTGCCAGCAGTTACGCAGGGGGCGGAACAGATACGCACTATTTT.

This clonotype was observed a few times. V is TRBV14 and J is TRBJ2-1; D ambiguous. Per germline, CDR1 SGHDN and CDR2 FVKESK. The V end lost 0 bases, the J end lost 9 bases, and 12 bases lay between the germline ends. This CDR3 contains 14 residues. The CDR3 region is CASSQDRGSFEQFF. The DNA for the CDR3 is TGTGCCAGCAGCCAAGATCGCGGTTCGTTTGAGCAGTTCTTC.

Comments on this clonotype: This may come from a read error, since a much larger clone is one base off. The rearrangement links TRBV14 to TRBJ1-1; no clear D gene. Germline V lookup: CDR1 SGHDN, CDR2 FVKESK. V was shortened by 3 bases and J by 5 bases, with 10 bases between the two germline ends. The CDR3 covers 13 residues. CDR3 sequence: CASSQQTRTEAFF. The CDR3 nucleotides are TGTGCCAGCAGCCAGCAGACGAGGACTGAAGCTTTCTTT.

This clonotype was seen more than once but under ten times. The chain couples TRBV3-1 to TRBJ2-1; D is uncertain. Germline-derived CDR1 and CDR2 are LGHDT and YNNKEL (reference sequence). This CDR3 has 12 amino acids. The V gene lost 2 bases and the J gene lost 9 bases, with 8 bases spanning the gap. The CDR3 region has the DNA TGTGCCAGCAGCCAATACCCCAGTGAGCAGTTCTTC. Its protein is CASSQYPSEQFF.

This clonotype appeared a few times. CDR3 region: CASSEPGDRGFTEAFF. CDR3 bases: TGTGCCAGCTCAGAACCCGGGGACAGGGGGTTCACTGAAGCTTTCTTT. The chain carries TRBV18 and TRBJ1-1; 11 nucleotides align to TRBD1. Germline CDR1 reads KGHSH; CDR2 reads LQKENI. This CDR3 contains 16 residues. After removal of 5 bases from V and 4 bases from J, the junction contained 9 bases not matched to a gene.

The chain employs TRBV6-6 and TRBJ2-5; D might be TRBD1 or TRBD2, each matching 6 bases. The V end was cut by 2 bases, the J end by 5 bases, with 18 bases between. The CDR3 is 16 amino acids. Germline V gene lookup returns CDR1 MNHNY and CDR2 SVGAGI (reference sequence). CDR3 region: CASSYGGGGQYETQYF. DNA for the CDR3: TGTGCCAGCAGTTACGGAGGGGGAGGACAATATGAGACCCAGTACTTC.

As regards this clonotype: This clone may be a read error of a much larger clone one base away. This chain links TRBV5-6 with TRBJ2-3; 8 nucleotides match TRBD2. Looked up from germline, CDR1 is SGHDT and CDR2 is YYEEEE. The CDR3 has 18 residues. CDR3 in DNA: TGTGCCAGCAGCTTGGGCCCAATGGCAGCGGGGGAGACAGATATGCAGTATTTT. Translation: CASSLGPMAAGETDMQYF.

Of note for this clonotype: Since a much larger clone is just one base distant, this may be a read error. The V gene is TRBV30, the J gene TRBJ2-7, with D possibly called TRBD1 or TRBD2 (5 bases each). Germline loops: CDR1 GTSNPN, CDR2 SVGIG (reference sequence). V was shortened by 0 bases and J by 2 bases, with 14 bases between the two germline ends. The CDR3 spans 15 residues. CDR3 region: CAWSVGTSPAYEQYF. The DNA for the CDR3 is TGTGCCTGGAGTGTAGGGACCTCGCCAGCCTACGAGCAGTACTTC.

The gene calls are TRBV30 and TRBJ2-3; weak D call: TRBD2 (6 bases). Trimming stripped 4 bases from V and 5 bases from J, with 19 bases between. The CDR3 is made up of 15 amino acids. Germline-derived CDR1 and CDR2 are GTSNPN and SVGIG (reference sequence). CDR3 sequence (DNA): TGTGCCTGGACCGGGGGTGGCGGGGACCTAGATACGCAGTATTTT. Its translation is CAWTGGGGDLDTQYF. The full variable domain, rest sourced from reference TRBV30 and TRBJ2-3, is SQTIHQWPATLVQPVGSPLSLECTVEGTSNPNLYWYRQAAGRGLQLLFYSVGIGQISSEVPQNLSASRPQDRQFILSSKKLLLSDSGFYLCAWTGGGGDLDTQYFGPGTRLTVL.

Comments on this clonotype: This could be a read error, since a much larger clone is one nucleotide away. V is TRBV29-1 and J is TRBJ2-3; possible D gene TRBD2, 5 bases. CDR1 is SQVTM and CDR2 is ANQGSEA in the germline V gene. This CDR3 spans 12 amino acids. The V and J ends lost 2 bases and 5 bases respectively, with 8 bases between them. CDR3 in amino acids: CSVEREGDTQYF. CDR3 coding DNA: TGCAGCGTTGAACGAGAGGGAGATACGCAGTATTTT.

This rearrangement joins TRBV5-1 to TRBJ2-7, with D perhaps TRBD1 or TRBD2 (5 bases each). Germline CDR1 reads SGHRS; CDR2 reads YFSETQ. This CDR3 has 17 residues. V gave up 4 bases and J gave up 7 bases, with 27 bases separating them. For the CDR3, the DNA is TGCGCCAGCAGCGGTGGACACTTGGGACCGTCATACGAAGAGCAGTACTTC. It specifies CASSGGHLGPSYEEQYF. Complete variable domain (other parts from reference TRBV5-1 and TRBJ2-7): KAGVTQTPRYLIKTRGQQVTLSCSPISGHRSVSWYQQTPGQGLQFLFEYFSETQRNKGNFPGRFSGRQFSNSRSEMNVSTLELGDSALYLCASSGGHLGPSYEEQYFGPGTRLTVT.

A few counts support this clonotype. This chain uses TRBV7-3 with TRBJ2-3, with 8 bases lining up with TRBD2. CDR1 and CDR2 (germline): SGHTA, FQGTGA. This CDR3 contains 16 residues. The trim removed 5 bases at V and 5 bases at J, leaving 12 bases unmatched. The CDR3 reads CASSPHLGGRIDTQYF. In DNA form, the CDR3 reads TGTGCCAGCAGCCCTCACTTGGGCGGGAGGATAGATACGCAGTATTTT. Full variable domain (outside the CDR3, taken from reference TRBV7-3 and TRBJ2-3): GAGVSQTPSNKVTEKGKYVELRCDPISGHTALYWYRQSLGQGPEFLIYFQGTGAADDSGLPNDRFFAVRPEGSVSTLKIQRTERGDSAVYLCASSPHLGGRIDTQYFGPGTRLTVL.

The chain carries TRBV30 and TRBJ2-2; D is uncertain. Germline CDR1 is GTSNPN and CDR2 is SVGIG (reference sequence). V was clipped by 4 bases and J by 2 bases, with 11 bases between them. The CDR3 totals 14 residues. CDR3 nucleotide sequence: TGTGCCTGGATTACAGCGCGCAACACCGGGGAGCTGTTTTTT. It is translated as CAWITARNTGELFF. Full variable domain (outside the CDR3, taken from reference TRBV30 and TRBJ2-2): SQTIHQWPATLVQPVGSPLSLECTVEGTSNPNLYWYRQAAGRGLQLLFYSVGIGQISSEVPQNLSASRPQDRQFILSSKKLLLSDSGFYLCAWITARNTGELFFGEGSRLTVL.

This clonotype was recorded a few times. The chain joins TRBV6-5 to TRBJ1-5, with a tentative D call TRBD1 (5 bases). The V end lost 6 bases, the J end lost 3 bases, and 15 bases lay between the germline ends. The CDR3 is made up of 15 amino acids. Germline CDR1 MNHEY, CDR2 SVGAGI. Here the CDR3 DNA reads TGTGCCAGCAGCCTGAACCAGGGATCCAATCAGCCCCAGCATTTT. Encoded protein: CASSLNQGSNQPQHF.

This clonotype turned up a few times. The rearrangement joins TRBV11-2 to TRBJ2-7, with D possibly called TRBD1 or TRBD2 (5 bases each). The CDR3 sequence is 15 residues long. Between the trimmed V and J ends, which lost 4 bases and 2 bases, there was a span of 15 bases. Germline V gene sequence: CDR1 SGHAT, CDR2 FQNNGV. The CDR3 loop is CASSSTGTDAYEQYF. The CDR3 DNA reads TGTGCCAGCAGCTCTACCGGGACGGATGCCTACGAGCAGTACTTC.